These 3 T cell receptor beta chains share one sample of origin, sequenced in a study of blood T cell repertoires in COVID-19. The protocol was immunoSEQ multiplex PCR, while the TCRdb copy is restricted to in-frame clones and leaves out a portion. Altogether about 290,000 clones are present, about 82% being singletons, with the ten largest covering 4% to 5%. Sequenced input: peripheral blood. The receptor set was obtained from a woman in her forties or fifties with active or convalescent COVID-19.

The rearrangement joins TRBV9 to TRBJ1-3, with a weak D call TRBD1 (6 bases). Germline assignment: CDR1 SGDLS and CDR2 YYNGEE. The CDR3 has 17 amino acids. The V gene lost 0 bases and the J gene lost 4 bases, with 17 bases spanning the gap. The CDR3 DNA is TGTGCCAGCAGCGTAGATGTCAGGGGAGTCGGAGGAAACACCATATATTTT. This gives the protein CASSVDVRGVGGNTIYF.

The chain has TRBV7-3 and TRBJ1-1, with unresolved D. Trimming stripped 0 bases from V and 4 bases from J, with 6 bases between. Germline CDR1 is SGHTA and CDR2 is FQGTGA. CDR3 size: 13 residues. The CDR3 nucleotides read TGTGCCAGCAGCTTAACACCCAGCACTGAAGCTTTCTTT. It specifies CASSLTPSTEAFF.

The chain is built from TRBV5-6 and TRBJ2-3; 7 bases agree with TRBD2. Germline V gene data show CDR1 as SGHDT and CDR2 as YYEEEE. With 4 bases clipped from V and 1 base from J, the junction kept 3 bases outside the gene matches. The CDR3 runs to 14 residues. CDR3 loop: CASSVRGGTDTQYF. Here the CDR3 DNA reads TGTGCCAGCAGCGTCCGGGGGGGCACAGATACGCAGTATTTT. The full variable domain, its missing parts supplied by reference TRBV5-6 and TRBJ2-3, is DAGVTQSPTHLIKTRGQQVTLRCSPKSGHDTVSWYQQALGQGPQFIFQYYEEEERQRGNFPDRFSGHQFPNYSSELNVNALLLGDSALYLCASSVRGGTDTQYFGPGTRLTVL.